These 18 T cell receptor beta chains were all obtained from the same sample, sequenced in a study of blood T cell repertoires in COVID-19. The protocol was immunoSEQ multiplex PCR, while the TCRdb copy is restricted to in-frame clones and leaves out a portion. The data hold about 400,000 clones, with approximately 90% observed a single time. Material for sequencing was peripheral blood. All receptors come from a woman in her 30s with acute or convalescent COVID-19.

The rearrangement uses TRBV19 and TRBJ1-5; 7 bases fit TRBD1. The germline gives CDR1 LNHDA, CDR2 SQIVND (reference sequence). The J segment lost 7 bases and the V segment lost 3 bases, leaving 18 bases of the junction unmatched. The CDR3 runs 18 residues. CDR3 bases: TGTGCCAGTAGTATCGGGCGACAGGGAAGTCCTGGTCGCCAGCCCCAGCATTTT. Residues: CASSIGRQGSPGRQPQHF.

As DNA, the CDR3 is TGTGCCAGCAGCCTATTGGGGGGGGAGAACTATGGCTACACCTTC. Its protein product is CASSLLGGENYGYTF. The chain uses TRBV6-5 and TRBJ1-2, with D perhaps TRBD1 (5 bases). This CDR3 spans 15 amino acids. Germline CDR1 reads MNHEY; CDR2 reads SVGAGI. Trimming cost V 6 bases and J 2 bases, with 16 bases left between them.

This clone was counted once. CDR3 DNA sequence: TGTGCCAGCAGTCGGACACCTGAGTTCTATGGCTACACCTTC. Protein product: CASSRTPEFYGYTF. The chain carries TRBV6-5 and TRBJ1-2; perhaps TRBD1 as D (5 bases). The length of the CDR3 is 14 residues. CDR1 is MNHEY and CDR2 is SVGAGI in the germline V gene. The V end lost 5 bases, the J end lost 4 bases, and 14 bases lay between the germline ends.

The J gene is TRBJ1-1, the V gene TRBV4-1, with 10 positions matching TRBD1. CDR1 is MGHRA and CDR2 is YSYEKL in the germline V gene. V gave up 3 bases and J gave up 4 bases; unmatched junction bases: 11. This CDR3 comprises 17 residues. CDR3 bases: TGCGCCAGCAGCCAGATGGGACAGGGGATGGGAAGCACTGAAGCTTTCTTT. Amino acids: CASSQMGQGMGSTEAFF.

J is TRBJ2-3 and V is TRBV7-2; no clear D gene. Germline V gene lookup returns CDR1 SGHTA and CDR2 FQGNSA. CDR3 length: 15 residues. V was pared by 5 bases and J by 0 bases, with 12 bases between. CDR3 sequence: CASSAILPSTDTQYF. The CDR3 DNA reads TGTGCCAGCAGCGCCATACTTCCTAGCACAGATACGCAGTATTTT.

The CDR3 loop reads CASSFGGTGEKLFF. CDR3 in DNA: TGTGCCAGCAGCTTTGGGGGGACGGGTGAAAAACTGTTTTTT. The chain employs TRBV11-2 and TRBJ1-4; D may be TRBD1 (5 bases). The CDR3 consists of 14 residues. The V and J ends lost 3 bases and 7 bases respectively, with 12 bases between them. Germline V gene data show CDR1 as SGHAT and CDR2 as FQNNGV.

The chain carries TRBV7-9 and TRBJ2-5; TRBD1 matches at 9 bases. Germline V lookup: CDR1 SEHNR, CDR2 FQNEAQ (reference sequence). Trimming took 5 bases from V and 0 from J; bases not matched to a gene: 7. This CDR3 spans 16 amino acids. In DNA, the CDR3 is TGTGCCAGCAGCCCCGGGACAGGGTCGTACCAAGAGACCCAGTACTTC. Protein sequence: CASSPGTGSYQETQYF.

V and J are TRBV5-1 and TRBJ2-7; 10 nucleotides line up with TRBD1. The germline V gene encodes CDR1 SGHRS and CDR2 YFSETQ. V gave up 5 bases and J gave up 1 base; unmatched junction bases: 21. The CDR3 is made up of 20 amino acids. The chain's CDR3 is CASRVYPGQGTQGGSYEQYF. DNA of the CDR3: TGCGCCAGCAGAGTCTATCCGGGACAGGGGACCCAGGGAGGTTCCTACGAGCAGTACTTC.

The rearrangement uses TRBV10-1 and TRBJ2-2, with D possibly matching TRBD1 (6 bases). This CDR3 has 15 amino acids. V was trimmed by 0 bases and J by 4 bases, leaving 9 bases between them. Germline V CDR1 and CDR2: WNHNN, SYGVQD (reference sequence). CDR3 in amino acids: CASSESRQVTGELFF. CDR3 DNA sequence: TGCGCCAGCAGTGAGTCGAGACAGGTCACCGGGGAGCTGTTTTTT.

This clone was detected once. The CDR3 reads CASSYQERGEQYF. The CDR3 bases are TGTGCCAGCAGCTACCAAGAACGCGGCGAGCAGTACTTC. The chain carries TRBV6-5 and TRBJ2-7; D remains ambiguous. From germline, CDR1 is MNHEY and CDR2 SVGAGI. Trimming shortened V by 6 bases and J by 6 bases, and 15 bases separated the two germline ends. The CDR3 runs to 13 residues.

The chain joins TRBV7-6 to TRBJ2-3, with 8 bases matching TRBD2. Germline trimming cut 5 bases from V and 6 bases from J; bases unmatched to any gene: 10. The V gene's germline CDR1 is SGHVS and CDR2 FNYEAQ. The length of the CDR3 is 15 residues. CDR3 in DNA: TGTGCCAGCAGCGCGCGGGGGGCTGGTGTGGATACGCAGTATTTT. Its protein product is CASSARGAGVDTQYF.

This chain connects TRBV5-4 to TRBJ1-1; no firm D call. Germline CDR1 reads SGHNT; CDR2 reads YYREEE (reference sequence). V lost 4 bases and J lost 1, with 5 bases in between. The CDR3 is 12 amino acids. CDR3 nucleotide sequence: TGTGCCAGCAGCCGAGCGAACACTGAAGCTTTCTTT. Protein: CASSRANTEAFF. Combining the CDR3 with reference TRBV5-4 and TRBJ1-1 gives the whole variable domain ETGVTQSPTHLIKTRGQQVTLRCSSQSGHNTVSWYQQALGQGPQFIFQYYREEENGRGNFPPRFSGLQFPNYSSELNVNALELDDSALYLCASSRANTEAFFGQGTRLTVV.

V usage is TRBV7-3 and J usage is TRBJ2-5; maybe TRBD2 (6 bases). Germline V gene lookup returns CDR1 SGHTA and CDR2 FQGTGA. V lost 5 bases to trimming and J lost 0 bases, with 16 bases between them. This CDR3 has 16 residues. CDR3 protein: CASSRPGETYQETQYF. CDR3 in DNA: TGTGCCAGCAGCCGCCCGGGGGAGACGTACCAAGAGACCCAGTACTTC.

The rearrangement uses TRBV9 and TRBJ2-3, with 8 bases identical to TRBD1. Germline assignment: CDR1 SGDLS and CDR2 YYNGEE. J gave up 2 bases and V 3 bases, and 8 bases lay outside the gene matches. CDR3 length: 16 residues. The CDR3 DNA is TGTGCCAGCAGCGGGTACAGGGGGGAGGTCACAGATACGCAGTATTTT. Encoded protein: CASSGYRGEVTDTQYF.

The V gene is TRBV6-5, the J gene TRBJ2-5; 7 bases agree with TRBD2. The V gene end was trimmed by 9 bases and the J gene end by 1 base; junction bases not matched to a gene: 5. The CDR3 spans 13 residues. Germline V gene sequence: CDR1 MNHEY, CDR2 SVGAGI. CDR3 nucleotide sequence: TGTGCCAGTTGGGCTAGCGGCCAAGAGACCCAGTACTTC. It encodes CASWASGQETQYF.

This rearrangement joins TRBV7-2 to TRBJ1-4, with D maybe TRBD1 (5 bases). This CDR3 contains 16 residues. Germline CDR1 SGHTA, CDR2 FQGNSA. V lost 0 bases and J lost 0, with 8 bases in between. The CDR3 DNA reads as TGTGCCAGCAGCTTAGCCGCGGGGGCAACTAATGAAAAACTGTTTTTT. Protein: CASSLAAGATNEKLFF.

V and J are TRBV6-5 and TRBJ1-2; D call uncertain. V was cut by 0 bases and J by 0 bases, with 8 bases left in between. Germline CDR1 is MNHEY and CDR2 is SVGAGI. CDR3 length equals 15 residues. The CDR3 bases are TGTGCCAGCAGTTACTCCTTCCCCCCTAACTATGGCTACACCTTC. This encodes CASSYSFPPNYGYTF.

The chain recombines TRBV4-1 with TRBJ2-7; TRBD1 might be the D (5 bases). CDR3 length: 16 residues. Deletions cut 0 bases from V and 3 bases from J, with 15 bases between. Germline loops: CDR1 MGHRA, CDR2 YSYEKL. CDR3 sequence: CASSQDPGNLFYEQYF. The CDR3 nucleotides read TGCGCCAGCAGCCAAGATCCAGGGAACCTCTTCTACGAGCAGTACTTC.